This T cell receptor (beta chain) appears in the sequencing data of a study of OX40 agonist ivuxolimab in advanced cancers. Study findings and constraints: The CD4+ and CD8+ T cells in the blood had expanded clonally by week 6 at 0.1 to 3.0 mg/kg. Expansion of clones was among the lowest in partial responders at 0.1-3.0 mg/kg.

Sequencing used immunoSEQ multiplex PCR; TCRdb keeps in-frame clones, though not all of them. The table records about 79,000 clones, roughly 88% of them present only once. Comments on this clone: What it binds is unknown.

The origin of this receptor is an adult with an advanced solid tumor such as melanoma, head and neck, liver or kidney cancer. Sequenced material: CD4+ or CD8+ T cells sorted from blood, taken in a trial of the OX40 agonist ivuxolimab.

This CDR3 reads CASSFGGGGYTF. Written as DNA, the CDR3 is TGTGCCAGCAGCTTTGGGGGTGGAGGCTACACCTTC. The J gene is TRBJ1-2, the V gene TRBV7-2; a possible D gene is TRBD1 (5 bases). V lost 3 bases to trimming and J lost 8 bases, with 10 bases between them. Germline CDR1 is SGHTA and CDR2 is FQGNSA. The CDR3 is 12 residues long.